The source of this T cell receptor beta chain is a study of T cells in localized non-small cell lung cancer. By sample fraction, this clone is medium-sized (0.01 to 0.1%). Its antigen is not identified. TCRdb's copy holds only in-frame clones and misses some; the assay was immunoSEQ multiplex PCR. The sample contains 2,500 to 3,000 clones, approximately 24% of which appear only once. Per the germline V gene, CDR1 is LGHNT and CDR2 is FRNRAP. The CDR3 extends over 12 amino acids. Study-wide results and caveats: The highest T cell clonality was in uninvolved adjacent lung, above tumor. Higher blood T cell density went with longer overall survival. Analysis by sequencing included only one tumor region, so heterogeneity remains possible. Adjacent lung had a median about 55 of the 100 largest tumor clones.

The rearrangement links TRBV12-5 to TRBJ1-1, with D unresolved. The sequenced sample was lung tumor tissue, obtained before any cancer treatment. This clonotype was sampled from a male donor older than 55 with stage III lung adenocarcinoma. CDR3 protein: CASNLRDTEAFF. The CDR3 bases are TGTGCCAGCAACCTCCGGGACACTGAAGCTTTCTTT. The full variable domain, completed using reference TRBV12-5 and TRBJ1-1, is DARVTQTPRHKVTEMGQEVTMRCQPILGHNTVFWYRQTMMQGLELLAYFRNRAPLDDSGMPKDRFSAEMPDATLATLKIQPSEPRDSAVYFCASNLRDTEAFFGQGTRLTVV.